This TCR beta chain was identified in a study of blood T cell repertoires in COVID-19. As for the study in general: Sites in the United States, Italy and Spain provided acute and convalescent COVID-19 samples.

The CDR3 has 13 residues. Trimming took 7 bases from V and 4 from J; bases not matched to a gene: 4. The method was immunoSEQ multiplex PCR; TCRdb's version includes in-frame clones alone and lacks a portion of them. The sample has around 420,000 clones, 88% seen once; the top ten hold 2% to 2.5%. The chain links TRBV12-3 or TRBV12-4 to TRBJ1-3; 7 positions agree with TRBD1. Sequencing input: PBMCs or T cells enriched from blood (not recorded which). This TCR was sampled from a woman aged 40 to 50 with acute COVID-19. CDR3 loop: CASIGTAGNTIYF. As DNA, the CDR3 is TGTGCCAGCATCGGGACAGCCGGAAACACCATATATTTT.